This T cell receptor (beta chain) came from a study of T cell responses to AZD1222 COVID-19 vaccine. Study-wide context: Second doses at about 4 or about 12 weeks were pooled.

J was trimmed by 3 bases and V by 6 bases; bases with no gene match: 18. CDR3 length: 18 amino acids. CDR1 and CDR2 (germline): MDHEN, SYDVKM. TCRdb's copy holds only in-frame clones and misses some; the assay was immunoSEQ multiplex PCR. The sample lists some 130,000 clones; roughly 88% were seen once. General study points: Within unmutated variant regions lay the reported targets of nearly half of spike-specific TCRs. Only after the peak T cell response were repertoires sampled. Breadth and depth of Spike-specific TCRs rose after two AZD1222 doses.

This clone appeared a few times. Its antigen is as yet unknown. This specimen consisted of peripheral blood, obtained on day 0 of AZD1222 vaccination. The chain joins TRBV28 to TRBJ2-5; 8 bases are a match to TRBD1. The receptor's source is an adult in good health. CDR3 nucleotides: TGTGCCAGCAGCATGGGGCAGGGGGCGATTGGGGTGGAAGAGACCCAGTACTTC. Protein product: CASSMGQGAIGVEETQYF.